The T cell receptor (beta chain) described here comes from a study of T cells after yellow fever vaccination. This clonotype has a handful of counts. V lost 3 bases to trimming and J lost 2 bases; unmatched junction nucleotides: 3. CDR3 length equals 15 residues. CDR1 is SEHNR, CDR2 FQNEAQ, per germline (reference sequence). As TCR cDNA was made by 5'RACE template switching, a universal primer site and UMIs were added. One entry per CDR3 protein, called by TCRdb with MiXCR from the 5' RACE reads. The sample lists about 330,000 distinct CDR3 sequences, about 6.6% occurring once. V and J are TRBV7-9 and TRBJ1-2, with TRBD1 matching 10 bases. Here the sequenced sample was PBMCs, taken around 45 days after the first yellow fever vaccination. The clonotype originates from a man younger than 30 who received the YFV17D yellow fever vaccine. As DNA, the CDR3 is TGTGCCAGCAGCTTGGGACAGGGGATCAACTATGGCTACACCTTC. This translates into CASSLGQGINYGYTF.